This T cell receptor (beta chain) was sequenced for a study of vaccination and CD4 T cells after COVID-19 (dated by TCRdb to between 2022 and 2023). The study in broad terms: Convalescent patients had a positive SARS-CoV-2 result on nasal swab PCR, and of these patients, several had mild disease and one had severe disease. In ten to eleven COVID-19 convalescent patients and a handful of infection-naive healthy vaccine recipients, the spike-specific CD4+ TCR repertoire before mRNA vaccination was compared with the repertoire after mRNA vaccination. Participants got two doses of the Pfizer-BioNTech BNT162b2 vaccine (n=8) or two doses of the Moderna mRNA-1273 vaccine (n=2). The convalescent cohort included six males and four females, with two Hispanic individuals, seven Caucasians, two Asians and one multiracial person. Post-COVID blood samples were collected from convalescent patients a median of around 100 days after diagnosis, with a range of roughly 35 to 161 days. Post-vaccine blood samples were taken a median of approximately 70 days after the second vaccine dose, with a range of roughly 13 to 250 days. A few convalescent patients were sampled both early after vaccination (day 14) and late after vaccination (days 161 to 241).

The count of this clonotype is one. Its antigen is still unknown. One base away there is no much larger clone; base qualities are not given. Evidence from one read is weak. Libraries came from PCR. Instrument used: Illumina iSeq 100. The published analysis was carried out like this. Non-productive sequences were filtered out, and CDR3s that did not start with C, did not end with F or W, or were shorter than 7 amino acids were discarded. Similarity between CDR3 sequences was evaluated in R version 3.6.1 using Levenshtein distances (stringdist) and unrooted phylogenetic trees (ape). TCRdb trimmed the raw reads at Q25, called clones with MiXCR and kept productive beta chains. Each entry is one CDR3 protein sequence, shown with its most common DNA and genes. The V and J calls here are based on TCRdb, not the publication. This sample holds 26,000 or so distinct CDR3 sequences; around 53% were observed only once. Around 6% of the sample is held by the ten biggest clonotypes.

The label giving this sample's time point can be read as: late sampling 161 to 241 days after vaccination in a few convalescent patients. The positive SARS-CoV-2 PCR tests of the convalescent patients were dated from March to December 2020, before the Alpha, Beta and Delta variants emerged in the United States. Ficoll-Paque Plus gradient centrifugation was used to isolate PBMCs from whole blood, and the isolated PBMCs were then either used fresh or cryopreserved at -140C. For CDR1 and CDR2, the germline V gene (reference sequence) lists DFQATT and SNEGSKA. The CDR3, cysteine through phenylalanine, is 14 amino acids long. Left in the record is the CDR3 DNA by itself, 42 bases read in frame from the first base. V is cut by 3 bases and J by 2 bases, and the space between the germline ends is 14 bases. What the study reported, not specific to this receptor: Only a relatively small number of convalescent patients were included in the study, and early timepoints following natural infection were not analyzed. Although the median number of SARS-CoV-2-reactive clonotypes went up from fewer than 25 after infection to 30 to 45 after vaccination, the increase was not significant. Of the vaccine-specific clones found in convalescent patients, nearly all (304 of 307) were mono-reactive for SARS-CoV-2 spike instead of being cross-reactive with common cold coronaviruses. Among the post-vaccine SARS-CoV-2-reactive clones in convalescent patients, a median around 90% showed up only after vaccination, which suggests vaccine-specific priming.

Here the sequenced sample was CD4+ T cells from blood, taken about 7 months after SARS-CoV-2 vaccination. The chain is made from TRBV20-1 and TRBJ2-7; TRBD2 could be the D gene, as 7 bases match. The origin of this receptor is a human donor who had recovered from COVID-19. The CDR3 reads CSARGGATAYEQYF. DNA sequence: TGCAGTGCTAGGGGGGGGGCAACAGCCTACGAGCAGTACTTC.